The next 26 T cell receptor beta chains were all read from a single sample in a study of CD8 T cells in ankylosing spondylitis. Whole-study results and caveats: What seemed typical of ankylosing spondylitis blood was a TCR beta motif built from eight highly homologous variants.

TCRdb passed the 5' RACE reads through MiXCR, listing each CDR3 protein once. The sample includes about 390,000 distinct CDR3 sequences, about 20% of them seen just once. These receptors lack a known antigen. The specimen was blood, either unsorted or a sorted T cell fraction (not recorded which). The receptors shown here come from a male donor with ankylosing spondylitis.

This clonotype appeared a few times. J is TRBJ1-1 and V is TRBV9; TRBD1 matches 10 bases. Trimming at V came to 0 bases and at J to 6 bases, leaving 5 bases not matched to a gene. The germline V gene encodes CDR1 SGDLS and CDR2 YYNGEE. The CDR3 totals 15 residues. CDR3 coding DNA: TGTGCCAGCAGCGTAGGGGGACAGGGGTCGGCTGAAGCTTTCTTT. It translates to CASSVGGQGSAEAFF.

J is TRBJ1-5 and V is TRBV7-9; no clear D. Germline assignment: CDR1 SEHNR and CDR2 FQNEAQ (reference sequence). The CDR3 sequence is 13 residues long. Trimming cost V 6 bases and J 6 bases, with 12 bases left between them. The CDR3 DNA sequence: TGTGCCAGCAGTGGTAGTTTTGGTCAGCCCCAGCATTTT. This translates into CASSGSFGQPQHF.

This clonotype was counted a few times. The DNA for the CDR3 is TGCAGTGCTAGATCCCCCGGGACTAGCAGCTACAATGAGCAGTTCTTC. Its translation is CSARSPGTSSYNEQFF. J is TRBJ2-1 and V is TRBV20-1, with TRBD2 identical over 9 bases. CDR1 and CDR2 from the germline V gene are DFQATT and SNEGSKA (reference sequence). This CDR3 region has 16 residues. J lost 3 bases, V lost 2 bases, and 8 bases had no gene match.

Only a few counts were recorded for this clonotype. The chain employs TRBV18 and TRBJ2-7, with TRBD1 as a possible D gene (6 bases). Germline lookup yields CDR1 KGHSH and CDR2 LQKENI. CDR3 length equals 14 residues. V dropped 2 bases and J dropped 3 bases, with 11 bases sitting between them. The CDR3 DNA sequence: TGTGCCAGCTCACCAGTCCGGGACAACTACGAGCAGTACTTC. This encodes CASSPVRDNYEQYF.

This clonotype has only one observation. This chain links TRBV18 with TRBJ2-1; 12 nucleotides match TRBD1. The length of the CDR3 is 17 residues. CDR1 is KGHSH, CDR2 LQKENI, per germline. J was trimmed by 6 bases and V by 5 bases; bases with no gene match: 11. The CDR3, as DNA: TGTGCCAGCTCATTCTACTTCGGGACAGGGGGCTCCAATGAGCAGTTCTTC. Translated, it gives CASSFYFGTGGSNEQFF. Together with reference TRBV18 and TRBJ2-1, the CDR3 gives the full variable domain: NAGVMQNPRHLVRRRGQEARLRCSPMKGHSHVYWYRQLPEEGLKFMVYLQKENIIDESGMPKERFSAEFPKEGPSILRIQQVVRGDSAAYFCASSFYFGTGGSNEQFFGPGTRLTVL.

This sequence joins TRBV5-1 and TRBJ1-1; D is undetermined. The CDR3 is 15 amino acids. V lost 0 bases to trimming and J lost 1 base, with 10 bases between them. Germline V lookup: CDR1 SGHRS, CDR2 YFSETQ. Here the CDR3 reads CASSLAVGRNTEAFF. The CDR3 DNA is TGCGCCAGCAGCTTGGCCGTGGGCAGGAACACTGAAGCTTTCTTT.

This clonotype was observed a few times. CDR3 region: CASSLANIQQFF. The CDR3 coding sequence is TGTGCCAGCAGCTTAGCAAATATACAGCAGTTCTTC. The gene calls are TRBV11-3 and TRBJ2-1; D ambiguous. The CDR3 contains 12 residues. The V end was cut by 1 base, the J end by 11 bases, with 9 bases between. Germline CDR1 reads SGHNT; CDR2 reads YENEEA.

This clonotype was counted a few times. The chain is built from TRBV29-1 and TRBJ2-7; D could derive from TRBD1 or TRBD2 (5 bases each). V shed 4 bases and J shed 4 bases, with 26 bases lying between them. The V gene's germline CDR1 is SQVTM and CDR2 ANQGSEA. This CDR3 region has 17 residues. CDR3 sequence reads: CSVGVNSVSGTRYEQYF. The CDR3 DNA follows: TGCAGCGTTGGCGTAAATTCGGTGTCCGGGACCAGATACGAGCAGTACTTC.

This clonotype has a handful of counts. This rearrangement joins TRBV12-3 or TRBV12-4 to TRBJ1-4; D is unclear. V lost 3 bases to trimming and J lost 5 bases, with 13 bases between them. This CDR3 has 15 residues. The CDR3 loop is CASSFRWRMNEKLFF. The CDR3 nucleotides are TGTGCCAGCAGTTTTCGCTGGCGGATGAATGAAAAACTGTTTTTT.

CDR3 sequence: CSASLDRGPNSPLHF. The CDR3 DNA reads TGCAGTGCTAGTTTGGACAGGGGGCCCAATTCACCCCTCCACTTT. The J gene is TRBJ1-6, the V gene TRBV20-1, with 11 nucleotides matching TRBD1. The V gene end was trimmed by 3 bases and the J gene end by 7 bases; junction bases not matched to a gene: 5. CDR3 size: 15 residues. Per germline, CDR1 DFQATT and CDR2 SNEGSKA (reference sequence).

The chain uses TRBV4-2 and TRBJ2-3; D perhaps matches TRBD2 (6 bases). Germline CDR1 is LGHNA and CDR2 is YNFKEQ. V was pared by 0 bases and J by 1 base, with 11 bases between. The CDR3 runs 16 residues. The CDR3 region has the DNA TGTGCCAGCAGCCAAGAGAAACTAGCTGGCACAGATACGCAGTATTTT. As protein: CASSQEKLAGTDTQYF.

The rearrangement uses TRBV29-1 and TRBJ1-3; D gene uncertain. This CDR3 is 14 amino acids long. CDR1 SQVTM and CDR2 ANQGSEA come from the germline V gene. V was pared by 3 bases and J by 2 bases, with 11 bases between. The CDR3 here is CSVEAGGTGNTIYF. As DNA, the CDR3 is TGCAGCGTTGAGGCGGGCGGAACTGGAAACACCATATATTTT.

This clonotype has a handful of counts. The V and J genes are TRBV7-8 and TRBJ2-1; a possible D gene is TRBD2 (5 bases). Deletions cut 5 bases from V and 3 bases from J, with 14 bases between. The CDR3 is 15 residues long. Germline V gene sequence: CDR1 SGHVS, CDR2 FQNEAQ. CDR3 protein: CASSPYGVSYNEQFF. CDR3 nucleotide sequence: TGTGCCAGCAGCCCGTACGGGGTAAGCTACAATGAGCAGTTCTTC.

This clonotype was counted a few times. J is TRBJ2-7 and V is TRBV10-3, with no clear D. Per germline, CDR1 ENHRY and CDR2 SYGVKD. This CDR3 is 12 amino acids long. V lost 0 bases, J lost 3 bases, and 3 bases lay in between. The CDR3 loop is CAISESSYEQYF. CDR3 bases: TGTGCCATCAGTGAGTCGAGCTACGAGCAGTACTTC.

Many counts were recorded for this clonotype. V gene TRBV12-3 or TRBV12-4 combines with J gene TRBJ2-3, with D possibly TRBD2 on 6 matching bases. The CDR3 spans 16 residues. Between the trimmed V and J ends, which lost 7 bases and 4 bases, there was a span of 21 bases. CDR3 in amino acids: CASTPIREHRADTQYF. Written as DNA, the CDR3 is TGTGCCAGCACTCCGATTCGGGAGCATCGGGCAGATACGCAGTATTTT.

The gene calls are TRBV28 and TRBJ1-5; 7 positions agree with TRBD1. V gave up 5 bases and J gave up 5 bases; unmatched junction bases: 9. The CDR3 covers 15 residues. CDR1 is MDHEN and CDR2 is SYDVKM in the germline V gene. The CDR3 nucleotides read TGTGCCAGCAGTACCCCTTGGAGGGGGCATCAGCCCCAGCATTTT. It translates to CASSTPWRGHQPQHF.

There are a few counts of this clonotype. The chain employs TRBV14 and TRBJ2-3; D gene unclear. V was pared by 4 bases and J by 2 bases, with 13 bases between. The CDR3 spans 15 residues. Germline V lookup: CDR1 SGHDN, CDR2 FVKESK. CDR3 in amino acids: CASSPFGQYTDTQYF. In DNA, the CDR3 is TGTGCCAGCAGCCCGTTTGGGCAATACACAGATACGCAGTATTTT.

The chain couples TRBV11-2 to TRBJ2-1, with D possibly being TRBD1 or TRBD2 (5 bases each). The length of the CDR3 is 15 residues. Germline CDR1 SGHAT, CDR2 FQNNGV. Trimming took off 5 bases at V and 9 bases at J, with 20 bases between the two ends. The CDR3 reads CASSPGSGWDAEQFF. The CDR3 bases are TGTGCCAGCAGCCCCGGTTCGGGATGGGACGCTGAGCAGTTCTTC.

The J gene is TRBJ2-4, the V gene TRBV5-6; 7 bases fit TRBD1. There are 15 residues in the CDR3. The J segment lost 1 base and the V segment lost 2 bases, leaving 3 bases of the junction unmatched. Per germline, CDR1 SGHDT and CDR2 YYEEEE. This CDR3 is CASSFQGVAKNIQYF. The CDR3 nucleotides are TGTGCCAGCAGCTTCCAGGGGGTTGCCAAAAACATTCAGTACTTC.

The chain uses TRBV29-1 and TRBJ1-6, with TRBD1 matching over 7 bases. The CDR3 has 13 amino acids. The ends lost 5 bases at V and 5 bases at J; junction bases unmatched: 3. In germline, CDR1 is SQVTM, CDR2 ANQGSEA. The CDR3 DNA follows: TGCAGCGTTAGGACAGGAAATAATTCACCCCTCCACTTT. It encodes CSVRTGNNSPLHF.

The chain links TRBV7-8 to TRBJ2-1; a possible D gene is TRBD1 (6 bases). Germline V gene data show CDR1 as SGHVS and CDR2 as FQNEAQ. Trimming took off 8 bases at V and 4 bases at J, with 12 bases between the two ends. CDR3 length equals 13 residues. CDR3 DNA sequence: TGTGCCAGCGAGACAGGCCTATACAATGAGCAGTTCTTC. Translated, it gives CASETGLYNEQFF.

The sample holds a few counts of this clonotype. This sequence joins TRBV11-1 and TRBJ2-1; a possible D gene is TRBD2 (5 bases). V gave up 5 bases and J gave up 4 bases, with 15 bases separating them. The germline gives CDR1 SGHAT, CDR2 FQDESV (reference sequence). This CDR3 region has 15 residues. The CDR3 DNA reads TGTGCCAGCAGCCAGAGGAAGCGGACTTACAATGAGCAGTTCTTC. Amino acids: CASSQRKRTYNEQFF. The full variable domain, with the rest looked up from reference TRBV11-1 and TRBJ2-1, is EAEVAQSPRYKITEKSQAVAFWCDPISGHATLYWYRQILGQGPELLVQFQDESVVDDSQLPKDRFSAERLKGVDSTLKIQPAELGDSAMYLCASSQRKRTYNEQFFGPGTRLTVL.

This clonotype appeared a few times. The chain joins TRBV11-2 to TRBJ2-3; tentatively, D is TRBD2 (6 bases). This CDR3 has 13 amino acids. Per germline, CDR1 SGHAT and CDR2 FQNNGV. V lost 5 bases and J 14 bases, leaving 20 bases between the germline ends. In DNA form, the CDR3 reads TGTGCCAGCAGCCGAGTCATGGCTAGCGTCTCGTATTTT. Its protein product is CASSRVMASVSYF.

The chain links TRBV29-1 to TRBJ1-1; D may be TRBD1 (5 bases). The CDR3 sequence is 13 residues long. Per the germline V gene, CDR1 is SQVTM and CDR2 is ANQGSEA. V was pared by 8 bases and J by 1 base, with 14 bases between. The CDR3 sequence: CSSRPTANTEAFF. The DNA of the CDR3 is TGCAGCTCCCGACCGACAGCGAACACTGAAGCTTTCTTT.

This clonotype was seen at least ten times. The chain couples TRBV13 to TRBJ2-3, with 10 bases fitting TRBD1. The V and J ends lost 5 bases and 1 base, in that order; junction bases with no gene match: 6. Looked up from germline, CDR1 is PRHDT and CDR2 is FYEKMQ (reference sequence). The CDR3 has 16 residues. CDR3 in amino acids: CASSQATGGGTDTQYF. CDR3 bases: TGTGCCAGCAGCCAAGCGACAGGGGGCGGCACAGATACGCAGTATTTT.

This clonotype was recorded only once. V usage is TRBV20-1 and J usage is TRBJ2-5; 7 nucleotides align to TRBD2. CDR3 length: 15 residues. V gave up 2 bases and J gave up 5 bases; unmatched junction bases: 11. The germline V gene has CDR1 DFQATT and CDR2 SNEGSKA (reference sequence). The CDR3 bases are TGCAGTGCTAGACCGGCTAGCGGCCATGGGGAGACCCAGTACTTC. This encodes CSARPASGHGETQYF.